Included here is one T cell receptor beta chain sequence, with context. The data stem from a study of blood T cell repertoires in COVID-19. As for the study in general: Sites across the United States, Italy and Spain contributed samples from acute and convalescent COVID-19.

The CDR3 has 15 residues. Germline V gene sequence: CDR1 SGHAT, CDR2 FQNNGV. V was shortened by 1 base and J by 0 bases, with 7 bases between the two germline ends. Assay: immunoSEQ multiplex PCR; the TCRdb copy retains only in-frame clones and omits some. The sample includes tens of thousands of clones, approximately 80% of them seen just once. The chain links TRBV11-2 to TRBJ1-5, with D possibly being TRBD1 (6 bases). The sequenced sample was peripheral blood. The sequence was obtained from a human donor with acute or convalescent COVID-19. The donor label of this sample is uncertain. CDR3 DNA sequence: TGTGCCAGCAGCTTAGGACAGGCTAGCAATCAGCCCCAGCATTTT. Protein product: CASSLGQASNQPQHF.